This TCR beta chain emerged from a study of OX40 agonist ivuxolimab in advanced cancers. Across the study: Under the entry rules, prior anti-PD-1, anti-PD-L1 or anti-CTLA-4 therapy was allowed, and roughly 43% had some. Partial responses were seen in three patients, one with hepatocellular carcinoma and two with cutaneous melanoma.

The protocol was immunoSEQ multiplex PCR, while the TCRdb copy is restricted to in-frame clones and leaves out a portion. The table records 26,000 or so clones, over 70% of them present only once. As for this clone: What it binds is not known.

Findings of the study overall: CD8+ T cells averaged more expanded clones than CD4+.

The source was CD4+ or CD8+ T cells sorted from blood, collected in a trial of the OX40 agonist ivuxolimab. The receptor comes from an adult with an advanced solid tumor such as melanoma, head and neck, liver or kidney cancer.

This CDR3 reads CASSKDQAGEEQFF. CDR3 bases: TGTGCCAGCAGTAAGGACCAAGCAGGCGAGGAGCAGTTCTTC. The V gene is TRBV2, the J gene TRBJ2-1, with no clear D. Germline V CDR1 and CDR2: SNHLY, FYNNEI. The CDR3 sequence is 14 residues long. V lost 5 bases to trimming and J lost 10 bases, with 18 bases between them.